What follows is one TCR beta chain and its context. Its antigen is not known. TCRdb reprocessed the PCR reads with MiXCR, giving one entry per CDR3 protein. Found here are about 630,000 distinct CDR3 sequences, about 25% of them singletons; the top ten hold 0.6% to 0.9%. These data come from a study of molecular identifiers for immune sequencing clone quantification. It was from about 19,000 to 1,100,000 sorted cells, with 10%, 30% or 50% RNA, that naive CD8 libraries came. The CDR3 has 16 residues. With V trimmed by 0 bases and J by 6 bases, 8 bases remained unmatched. Germline CDR1 is SGHVS and CDR2 is FNYEAQ. The study, taken as a whole, reports: Clones that exceeded 20 RNA copies held over 99% of effector molecules, yet under 1% in naive cells.

The TCR sequence derives from a human donor in good health. Some libraries in this study had Jurkat cell RNA spiked in. Sequencing was performed on naive CD8+ T cells from blood, with Jurkat cell RNA spiked in. Subset here: FACS-sorted CD8+CD4-CCR7+CD45RA+ naive T cells. The chain employs TRBV7-6 and TRBJ1-5, with TRBD1 matching 7 bases. The CDR3 DNA is TGTGCCAGCAGCTTAGCGGAGGGGGCAGGGGGTCAGCCCCAGCATTTT. Protein: CASSLAEGAGGQPQHF.